Each of the 15 T cell receptor beta chains below was sequenced from the same sample in a study of regulatory T cells in long-lasting Graves disease. According to the study, TCR beta libraries were built with iRepertoire HTBI primers and CDR3-region Arm-PCR. In TCRdb, the multiplex PCR reads were re-called with MiXCR into one record per CDR3 protein. The sample contains around 460,000 distinct CDR3 sequences, 20% to 25% of which appear only once. Time point noted: persistent/refractory GD, antithyroid drugs over 5 years with positive TRAb. PBMCs provided the RNA from which the TCR library was made. The sequences come from peripheral blood mononuclear cells (PBMCs), collected when the disease was refractory, from a patient treated with antithyroid drugs. The receptors stem from a female donor with Graves disease.

This clonotype was recorded a few times. The chain recombines TRBV19 with TRBJ1-4, with 8 positions matching TRBD1. V shed 5 bases and J 8 bases; nucleotides not matched to a gene: 10. The CDR3 has 15 residues. Germline CDR1 reads LNHDA; CDR2 reads SQIVND (reference sequence). The CDR3 nucleotides read TGTGCCAGTAGTCCCATCAGGGGGCGTCAGGAAAAACTGTTTTTT. Translated, it gives CASSPIRGRQEKLFF.

The rearrangement joins TRBV7-8 to TRBJ1-1; the D is unclear. The CDR3 loop spans 15 amino acids. CDR1 SGHVS and CDR2 FQNEAQ come from the germline V gene. Trimming stripped 2 bases from V and 4 bases from J, with 14 bases between. The CDR3 DNA is TGTGCCAGCAGCTTATCGGTCTCCTGGGGCACTGAAGCTTTCTTT. It codes for CASSLSVSWGTEAFF.

This clonotype was counted a few times. This chain uses TRBV7-9 with TRBJ2-3; TRBD2 matches at 9 bases. Trimming took 5 bases from V and 1 from J; bases not matched to a gene: 19. This CDR3 is built from 20 residues. Per the germline V gene, CDR1 is SEHNR and CDR2 is FQNEAQ (reference sequence). In DNA, the CDR3 is TGTGCCAGCAGCACTACCCTTTTGGGTAGCGGGGGTTCCCGCACAGATACGCAGTATTTT. Translating gives CASSTTLLGSGGSRTDTQYF.

The gene calls are TRBV13 and TRBJ2-1, with D unclear. Trimming took off 5 bases at V and 5 bases at J, with 7 bases between the two ends. Germline loops: CDR1 PRHDT, CDR2 FYEKMQ (reference sequence). The CDR3 runs 12 residues. The CDR3 sequence is CASSLWDNEQFF. In nucleotides, the CDR3 is TGTGCCAGCAGCCTTTGGGACAATGAGCAGTTCTTC.

This clonotype has a count of ten or more. The chain uses TRBV6-1 and TRBJ1-1; D is undetermined. The CDR3 is 13 residues long. V dropped 6 bases and J dropped 6 bases, with 14 bases sitting between them. The germline V gene encodes CDR1 MNHNS and CDR2 SASEGT. CDR3 DNA: TGTGCCAGCAGATTCAATGTAGCGGCTGAAGCTTTCTTT. Its protein product is CASRFNVAAEAFF.

This clonotype was found a few times. This chain connects TRBV6-5 to TRBJ1-2, with D tentatively TRBD1 (6 bases). The CDR3 has 13 amino acids. With 2 bases removed from V and 4 bases from J, the gap between germline ends came to 8 bases. From germline, CDR1 is MNHEY and CDR2 SVGAGI. DNA of the CDR3: TGTGCCAGCAGTTACCCGACAGGCTATGGCTACACCTTC. Amino acid sequence: CASSYPTGYGYTF.

Points on this clonotype: The conserved phenylalanine or tryptophan normally closing the CDR3 is absent here, so this likely arose from a read error. This rearrangement joins TRBV7-9 to TRBJ2-7; D gene unclear. Per germline, CDR1 SEHNR and CDR2 FQNEAQ (reference sequence). The CDR3 covers 14 residues. V shed 5 bases and J shed 0 bases, with 11 bases lying between them. CDR3 sequence (DNA): TGTGCCAGCAGCCCCCTCCACGGCTCCTACGAGCAGTACCTC. It translates to CASSPLHGSYEQYL.

This clonotype appeared a few times. The chain has TRBV5-1 and TRBJ2-1; D is undetermined. This CDR3 is 11 amino acids long. In germline, CDR1 is SGHRS, CDR2 YFSETQ. With 0 bases removed from V and 13 bases from J, the gap between germline ends came to 8 bases. The CDR3 bases are TGCGCCAGCAGCTTGGGCCCCTTCCAGTTCTTC. The encoded protein is CASSLGPFQFF.

This chain uses TRBV27 with TRBJ1-1; no clear D. V gave up 2 bases and J gave up 6 bases, with 10 bases separating them. The CDR3 is 13 amino acids. Germline loops: CDR1 MNHEY, CDR2 SMNVEV (reference sequence). DNA for the CDR3: TGTGCCAGCAGTTTAAGGCGAAGCGCTGAAGCTTTCTTT. Translation gives CASSLRRSAEAFF.

This clonotype was detected a few times. V and J are TRBV27 and TRBJ2-7; D ambiguous. The V gene's germline CDR1 is MNHEY and CDR2 SMNVEV (reference sequence). Trimming left V 4 bases short and J 2 bases short, with 12 bases between. This CDR3 has 14 amino acids. CDR3 nucleotides: TGTGCCAGCAGTTATTCGCACTCAACCTACGAGCAGTACTTC. This codes for CASSYSHSTYEQYF.

Concerning this clonotype: Given a much more abundant clone one base away, this may be a read error. The chain has TRBV28 and TRBJ1-5; D is uncertain. The CDR3 covers 14 residues. Germline V gene lookup returns CDR1 MDHEN and CDR2 SYDVKM. The CDR3 region is CASSSDLSNQSQHF. The CDR3 DNA is TGTGCCAGCAGTTCAGACCTTAGCAATCAGTCCCAGCATTTT.

A few counts support this clonotype. The chain combines TRBV20-1 with TRBJ2-7; D possibly corresponds to TRBD1 (6 bases). Germline V gene lookup returns CDR1 DFQATT and CDR2 SNEGSKA (reference sequence). This CDR3 is 13 amino acids long. The V end was cut by 1 base, the J end by 7 bases, with 14 bases between. The CDR3 region has the DNA TGCAGTGCTAGAGGTGGACAGTTACTGGAGCAGTACTTC. Translation gives CSARGGQLLEQYF.

In this sample, this clonotype turned up many times. V usage is TRBV28 and J usage is TRBJ2-7; tentatively, D is TRBD1 (6 bases). There are 13 residues in the CDR3. CDR1 is MDHEN and CDR2 is SYDVKM in the germline V gene. With 5 bases removed from V and 2 bases from J, the gap between germline ends came to 10 bases. The CDR3 DNA reads as TGTGCCAGCAGTCCACAGGGAACCTACGAGCAGTACTTC. Translation: CASSPQGTYEQYF. Complete variable domain (other parts from reference TRBV28 and TRBJ2-7): DVKVTQSSRYLVKRTGEKVFLECVQDMDHENMFWYRQDPGLGLRLIYFSYDVKMKEKGDIPEGYSVSREKKERFSLILESASTNQTSMYLCASSPQGTYEQYFGPGTRLTVT.

This clonotype showed up many times. The gene calls are TRBV27 and TRBJ1-2, with D unresolved. The CDR3 covers 13 residues. Germline values: CDR1 MNHEY, CDR2 SMNVEV (reference sequence). The germline V and J ends were trimmed by 7 bases and 3 bases, with 12 bases remaining between them. The CDR3 protein is CASKGLLDYGYTF. CDR3 in DNA: TGTGCCAGCAAGGGCCTCCTGGACTATGGCTACACCTTC.

There are many counts of this clonotype. The gene calls are TRBV5-1 and TRBJ2-2; D may be TRBD2 (6 bases). Germline CDR1 is SGHRS and CDR2 is YFSETQ. V lost 4 bases to trimming and J lost 4 bases, with 17 bases between them. The CDR3 spans 16 residues. CDR3 DNA sequence: TGCGCCAGCAGCCCCACGGGAGTGGGCGTCACCGGGGAGCTGTTTTTT. Its translation: CASSPTGVGVTGELFF.